The 13 T cell receptor beta chains in this list originate from one sample, sequenced in a study of OX40 agonist ivuxolimab in advanced cancers. Sequencing was performed with immunoSEQ multiplex PCR; in TCRdb, only in-frame clones are kept and a portion is missing. The sample lists 79,000 or so clones, about 90% occurring once. Sequenced material: CD4+ or CD8+ T cells sorted from blood, taken in a trial of the OX40 agonist ivuxolimab. The receptors were sampled from an adult with an advanced solid tumor such as melanoma, head and neck, liver or kidney cancer.

This clone appeared a single time. J is TRBJ1-1 and V is TRBV6-5; no clear D. The CDR3 spans 12 residues. Germline CDR1 reads MNHEY; CDR2 reads SVGAGI. V was shortened by 2 bases and J by 11 bases, with 12 bases between the two germline ends. CDR3 region: CASSYPGREAFF. The DNA for the CDR3 is TGTGCCAGCAGTTACCCTGGACGGGAGGCTTTCTTT.

The chain links TRBV10-1 to TRBJ2-3; 11 nucleotides match TRBD1. Germline trimming cut 4 bases from V and 5 bases from J; bases unmatched to any gene: 5. The CDR3 runs to 15 residues. Germline V gene data show CDR1 as WNHNN and CDR2 as SYGVQD (reference sequence). The CDR3 sequence: CASSASGTGGDTQYF. CDR3 bases: TGCGCCAGCAGTGCGTCCGGGACAGGGGGAGATACGCAGTATTTT.

This chain connects TRBV6-1 to TRBJ1-5; a weak D match, TRBD1 (6 bases). Per germline, CDR1 MNHNS and CDR2 SASEGT. Trimming left V 3 bases short and J 0 bases short, with 15 bases between. The CDR3 sequence is 17 residues long. The CDR3 DNA follows: TGTGCCAGCAGTGATAGGACAGCTCCCACTAGCAATCAGCCCCAGCATTTT. This codes for CASSDRTAPTSNQPQHF.

The rearrangement links TRBV9 to TRBJ1-2; 8 bases align to TRBD1. The ends lost 4 bases at V and 4 bases at J; junction bases unmatched: 12. Germline CDR1 is SGDLS and CDR2 is YYNGEE. The CDR3 is 16 amino acids. The CDR3 DNA sequence: TGTGCCAGCAGCACCCTACCGGACAGGGTCTCCTATGGCTACACCTTC. This codes for CASSTLPDRVSYGYTF. The complete variable domain, with remaining parts taken from reference TRBV9 and TRBJ1-2, reads DSGVTQTPKHLITATGQRVTLRCSPRSGDLSVYWYQQSLDQGLQFLIQYYNGEERAKGNILERFSAQQFPDLHSELNLSSLELGDSALYFCASSTLPDRVSYGYTFGSGTRLTVV.

The V call is TRBV14, the J call TRBJ2-3; a possible D gene is TRBD2 (6 bases). V was shortened by 4 bases and J by 4 bases, with 12 bases between the two germline ends. This CDR3 is 14 amino acids long. The germline CDR1 and CDR2 sequences are SGHDN and FVKESK. Here the CDR3 DNA reads TGTGCCAGCAGCCGGGGACTGGACCCAGATACGCAGTATTTT. Protein sequence: CASSRGLDPDTQYF.

Here the CDR3 DNA reads TGTGCCAGCAGTCAAGGAGGGGTTAGCACAGATACGCAGTATTTT. The encoded protein is CASSQGGVSTDTQYF. This rearrangement joins TRBV6-1 to TRBJ2-3; the D gene is possibly TRBD2 (6 bases). Germline CDR1 and CDR2: MNHNS and SASEGT. V dropped 5 bases and J dropped 0 bases, with 12 bases sitting between them. This CDR3 is 15 amino acids long.

About this clone: One junction end disagrees with the germline gene, perhaps due to a read error. This sequence joins TRBV6-6 and TRBJ2-7; D call uncertain. CDR1 is MNHNY, CDR2 SVGAGI, per germline (reference sequence). The length of the CDR3 is 13 residues. The CDR3 protein is CASSYSSLSSSLF. The CDR3 DNA is TGTGCCAGCAGTTACTCGTCACTTTCGAGCTCTCTCTTC.

This rearrangement joins TRBV6-6 to TRBJ2-7; 10 positions match TRBD1. There are 14 residues in the CDR3. J lost 5 bases, V lost 6 bases, and 7 bases had no gene match. From germline, CDR1 is MNHNY and CDR2 SVGAGI (reference sequence). The CDR3 region is CASSLGQGRHEQYF. The CDR3 nucleotides read TGTGCCAGCAGCTTGGGACAGGGGCGCCACGAGCAGTACTTC.

The chain couples TRBV2 to TRBJ1-1, with 7 bases aligning to TRBD1. Per the germline V gene, CDR1 is SNHLY and CDR2 is FYNNEI. With 2 bases clipped from V and 4 bases from J, the junction kept 4 bases outside the gene matches. The CDR3 length is 14 residues. The CDR3 loop reads CASSEPGTATEAFF. DNA for the CDR3: TGTGCCAGCAGTGAACCGGGGACAGCCACTGAAGCTTTCTTT.

This rearrangement joins TRBV5-8 to TRBJ2-3; 7 bases are a match to TRBD1. Germline lookup yields CDR1 SGHTS and CDR2 YDEGEE. This CDR3 has 14 residues. The V segment lost 0 bases and the J segment 6 bases; nucleotides outside the gene matches: 4. CDR3 sequence reads: CASSLGWDSDTQYF. CDR3 nucleotide sequence: TGTGCCAGCAGCTTGGGATGGGACAGTGATACGCAGTATTTT. Full variable domain (missing parts from reference TRBV5-8 and TRBJ2-3): EAGVTQSPTHLIKTRGQQATLRCSPISGHTSVYWYQQALGLGLQFLLWYDEGEERNRGNFPPRFSGRQFPNYSSELNVNALELEDSALYLCASSLGWDSDTQYFGPGTRLTVL.

The V and J genes are TRBV28 and TRBJ2-7, with 10 bases aligning to TRBD1. V was clipped by 6 bases and J by 6 bases; unmatched bases: 11. The CDR3 loop spans 15 amino acids. The germline V gene has CDR1 MDHEN and CDR2 SYDVKM. CDR3 residues: CASSLGGQGFGEQYF. CDR3 nucleotide sequence: TGTGCCAGCAGCCTGGGGGGACAGGGGTTTGGCGAGCAGTACTTC.

V gene TRBV28 combines with J gene TRBJ2-1, with D possibly being TRBD2 (5 bases). V was pared by 0 bases and J by 0 bases, with 6 bases between. Germline CDR1 and CDR2: MDHEN and SYDVKM. There are 15 residues in the CDR3. CDR3 in DNA: TGTGCCAGCAGTTTATGGCGGGTCTCCTACAATGAGCAGTTCTTC. This gives the protein CASSLWRVSYNEQFF.

DNA for the CDR3: TGTGCCAGCAGCGTAGGCACCAATGTGCCACCCCTCCACTTT. Residues: CASSVGTNVPPLHF. This chain links TRBV11-2 with TRBJ1-6; D gene ambiguous. This CDR3 spans 14 amino acids. Germline CDR1 is SGHAT and CDR2 is FQNNGV. V lost 5 bases, J lost 11 bases, and 16 bases lay in between.